The source of this TCR beta chain is a study of CD8 T cells in ankylosing spondylitis. TCRdb independently ran MiXCR on the 5' RACE reads; one entry per CDR3 protein. In the table there are about 35,000 distinct CDR3 sequences, about a tenth of which are singletons. Per the germline V gene, CDR1 is SQVTM and CDR2 is ANQGSEA. The junction had 0 bases not matched to a gene; V was cut back by 6 bases and J by 0 bases. This CDR3 contains 14 residues. This clonotype was recorded at least ten times. Specimen: blood, either unsorted or a sorted T cell fraction (not recorded which). This clonotype was sampled from a male donor with ankylosing spondylitis or in good health (not recorded which). The V gene is TRBV29-1, the J gene TRBJ2-3, with 13 bases that match TRBD2. CDR3 amino acids: CSVGLAGSTDTQYF. CDR3 nucleotide sequence: TGCAGCGTGGGACTAGCGGGGAGCACAGATACGCAGTATTTT.